Each of the 23 T cell receptor beta chains below was sequenced from the same sample in a study of blood T cell repertoires in COVID-19. This table comes from immunoSEQ multiplex PCR, and its TCRdb copy is limited to in-frame clones, with some not included. The top ten hold approximately 10% of the sample, which has over 70,000 clones, about 85% seen once. Input material: peripheral blood. The receptors originated from a man aged 60 to 75 with COVID-19, enrolled during active disease.

The gene calls are TRBV19 and TRBJ2-5; TRBD1 aligns across 8 bases. CDR1 and CDR2 from the germline V gene are LNHDA and SQIVND (reference sequence). CDR3 length equals 13 residues. J was trimmed by 5 bases and V by 6 bases; bases with no gene match: 5. The chain's CDR3 is CASSTGGWETQYF. In DNA form, the CDR3 reads TGTGCCAGTAGCACAGGGGGGTGGGAGACCCAGTACTTC.

The chain combines TRBV4-2 with TRBJ2-7, with 10 bases matching TRBD2. The CDR3 consists of 16 residues. Germline assignment: CDR1 LGHNA and CDR2 YNFKEQ. After removal of 0 bases from V and 7 bases from J, the junction contained 9 bases not matched to a gene. The CDR3 loop reads CASSQEVSGRTEEQYF. CDR3 nucleotides: TGTGCCAGCAGCCAAGAAGTTAGCGGGAGGACGGAAGAGCAGTACTTC.

The chain employs TRBV4-1 and TRBJ2-1; 9 bases are shared with TRBD2. J gave up 4 bases and V 0 bases, and 7 bases lay outside the gene matches. Germline CDR1 reads MGHRA; CDR2 reads YSYEKL. The CDR3 is made up of 17 amino acids. The CDR3 loop reads CASSQEGRGGTYNEQFF. Here the CDR3 DNA reads TGCGCCAGCAGCCAAGAAGGGCGGGGGGGAACTTACAATGAGCAGTTCTTC.

The chain is built from TRBV29-1 and TRBJ1-3; no reliable D call. The CDR3 runs 14 residues. CDR1 is SQVTM, CDR2 ANQGSEA, per germline. V was clipped by 4 bases and J by 2 bases, with 12 bases between them. CDR3: CSVVGPAAGNTIYF. The CDR3 DNA reads TGCAGCGTTGTTGGCCCGGCGGCTGGAAACACCATATATTTT.

This chain joins TRBV18 and TRBJ1-2; 7 positions agree with TRBD1. Germline CDR1 and CDR2: KGHSH and LQKENI. The ends lost 3 bases at V and 3 bases at J; junction bases unmatched: 4. The CDR3 length is 14 residues. The chain's CDR3 is CASSPPTGDYGYTF. The CDR3 DNA is TGTGCCAGCTCACCCCCTACAGGGGACTATGGCTACACCTTC.

The V and J genes are TRBV7-2 and TRBJ1-1; D gene unclear. The ends were cut back, 5 bases at V and 4 bases at J, with 5 bases in the middle. Germline CDR1 reads SGHTA; CDR2 reads FQGNSA. CDR3 length: 11 residues. The CDR3 DNA reads TGTGCCAGCAGCCTAAGCACTGAAGCTTTCTTT. It codes for CASSLSTEAFF.

The chain couples TRBV6-5 to TRBJ1-5; 8 nucleotides line up with TRBD1. This CDR3 has 15 residues. CDR1 is MNHEY and CDR2 is SVGAGI in the germline V gene. Trimming took 7 bases from V and 6 from J; bases not matched to a gene: 11. The CDR3 DNA sequence: TGTGCCAGCAAACCCCAGGGGGCGTTCGGTCAGCCCCAGCATTTT. Residues: CASKPQGAFGQPQHF.

This sequence joins TRBV9 and TRBJ2-5, with TRBD2 as a possible D gene (6 bases). This CDR3 spans 16 amino acids. CDR1 SGDLS and CDR2 YYNGEE come from the germline V gene. V lost 3 bases and J lost 5, with 20 bases in between. Here the CDR3 reads CASSAGASGSPETQYF. CDR3 coding DNA: TGTGCCAGCAGCGCCGGTGCGAGCGGGTCCCCGGAGACCCAGTACTTC.

There are a few counts of this clone. This chain joins TRBV25-1 and TRBJ1-2, with D hard to call. Per germline, CDR1 MGHDK and CDR2 SYGVNS. The CDR3 extends over 13 amino acids. Trimming removed 0 bases from V and 5 bases from J, with 7 bases in between. In DNA, the CDR3 is TGTGCCAGCAGTGAATATAACAGTTATGGCTACACCTTC. Translated, it gives CASSEYNSYGYTF.

The chain has TRBV6-5 and TRBJ1-5, with TRBD1 identical over 7 bases. Looked up from germline, CDR1 is MNHEY and CDR2 is SVGAGI. Trimming cost V 6 bases and J 7 bases; bases outside gene matches: 12. This CDR3 contains 15 residues. The CDR3 region has the DNA TGTGCCAGCAGCTCATTCCGGACAGGCAGGCAGCCCCAGCATTTT. Protein: CASSSFRTGRQPQHF.

The chain couples TRBV2 to TRBJ1-3; tentative D call: TRBD1 (5 bases). The V end lost 2 bases, the J end lost 2 bases, and 10 bases lay between the germline ends. This CDR3 comprises 15 residues. Looked up from germline, CDR1 is SNHLY and CDR2 is FYNNEI. This CDR3 is CASSETRVAGNTIYF. DNA of the CDR3: TGTGCCAGCAGTGAAACCAGGGTAGCTGGAAACACCATATATTTT.

The gene calls are TRBV5-1 and TRBJ1-4; 7 nucleotides align to TRBD1. The CDR3 is 15 residues long. The J segment lost 5 bases and the V segment lost 3 bases, leaving 7 bases of the junction unmatched. Germline CDR1 SGHRS, CDR2 YFSETQ. CDR3 loop: CASSYYGTDNEKLFF. The CDR3 bases are TGCGCCAGCAGCTACTACGGGACAGACAATGAAAAACTGTTTTTT.

The V and J genes are TRBV19 and TRBJ1-2; D is perhaps TRBD1 (5 bases). The germline V gene encodes CDR1 LNHDA and CDR2 SQIVND (reference sequence). This CDR3 is built from 14 residues. Trimming shortened V by 4 bases and J by 6 bases, and 15 bases separated the two germline ends. The CDR3 DNA follows: TGTGCCAGTAGTACTCCGCCGACAGATAATGGCTACACCTTC. It specifies CASSTPPTDNGYTF.

The chain employs TRBV5-1 and TRBJ2-2, with D possibly TRBD1 on 6 matching bases. The germline V gene has CDR1 SGHRS and CDR2 YFSETQ. V gave up 4 bases and J gave up 7 bases, with 11 bases separating them. The CDR3 has 13 residues. The DNA for the CDR3 is TGCGCCAGCAGCCCGGACAGTCACGGGGAGCTGTTTTTT. This sequence encodes CASSPDSHGELFF.

The chain employs TRBV11-2 and TRBJ2-1, with unresolved D. The V end was cut by 3 bases, the J end by 0 bases, with 18 bases between. In germline, CDR1 is SGHAT, CDR2 FQNNGV. This CDR3 comprises 18 residues. CDR3 sequence: CASSFRFGFSISYNEQFF. DNA of the CDR3: TGTGCCAGCAGCTTCAGATTCGGATTTAGCATCTCCTACAATGAGCAGTTCTTC.

V and J are TRBV5-4 and TRBJ2-1; maybe TRBD1 (6 bases). The V gene's germline CDR1 is SGHNT and CDR2 YYREEE (reference sequence). This CDR3 contains 16 residues. Trimming left V 4 bases short and J 1 base short, with 15 bases between. The CDR3 reads CASSTAQGRSYNEQFF. DNA of the CDR3: TGTGCCAGCAGCACCGCACAGGGTAGGTCCTACAATGAGCAGTTCTTC.

This chain uses TRBV6-5 with TRBJ2-2; no clear D gene. The CDR3 contains 16 residues. Germline loops: CDR1 MNHEY, CDR2 SVGAGI. Trimming removed 3 bases at V and 7 bases at J, with 18 bases between. The CDR3 DNA reads TGTGCCAGCAGTTATTCGATCGTGTGGGCGTACGGGGAGCTGTTTTTT. Its protein product is CASSYSIVWAYGELFF.

The rearrangement uses TRBV10-3 and TRBJ2-2; perhaps TRBD2 as D (5 bases). V shed 3 bases and J shed 9 bases, with 11 bases lying between them. The germline gives CDR1 ENHRY, CDR2 SYGVKD. The CDR3 has 13 amino acids. The CDR3 DNA is TGTGCCATCAGTGACGGCGGGTCCCGGGAGCTGTTTTTT. This codes for CAISDGGSRELFF.

The rearrangement joins TRBV11-2 to TRBJ1-4, with TRBD1 identical over 7 bases. Unmatched junction bases numbered 6, after V lost 5 bases and J lost 0 bases. The CDR3 covers 16 residues. Looked up from germline, CDR1 is SGHAT and CDR2 is FQNNGV. The CDR3 nucleotides are TGTGCCAGCAGCCCAGAACAGGGGACAACTAATGAAAAACTGTTTTTT. Translation: CASSPEQGTTNEKLFF.

The gene calls are TRBV12-3 or TRBV12-4 and TRBJ1-2; no definite D call. This CDR3 region has 13 residues. Between the trimmed V and J ends, which lost 3 bases and 2 bases, there was a span of 7 bases. This chain's CDR3 is CASSFPRNYGYTF. As DNA, the CDR3 is TGTGCCAGCAGTTTCCCGCGAAACTATGGCTACACCTTC.

The V call is TRBV2, the J call TRBJ2-3, with 7 nucleotides matching TRBD2. After removal of 8 bases from V and 0 bases from J, the junction contained 2 bases not matched to a gene. Germline values: CDR1 SNHLY, CDR2 FYNNEI. This CDR3 comprises 13 residues. CDR3 DNA: TGTGCCAGCGCGGGAGTTAGCACAGATACGCAGTATTTT. This gives the protein CASAGVSTDTQYF.

This chain joins TRBV19 and TRBJ2-3; the match to TRBD2 covers 13 bases. Per germline, CDR1 LNHDA and CDR2 SQIVND (reference sequence). The ends lost 3 bases at V and 6 bases at J; junction bases unmatched: 3. The CDR3 has 15 residues. DNA of the CDR3: TGTGCCAGTAGTATGCGACTAGCGGGGGGCGATACGCAGTATTTT. Translation: CASSMRLAGGDTQYF.

This clone was detected a few times. The J gene is TRBJ2-2, the V gene TRBV7-7; D remains ambiguous. CDR3 size: 15 residues. V lost 0 bases to trimming and J lost 2 bases, with 7 bases between them. Germline CDR1 SSHAT, CDR2 FNYEAQ (reference sequence). This CDR3 reads CASSLARQNTGELFF. CDR3 bases: TGTGCCAGCAGCTTAGCGCGCCAAAACACCGGGGAGCTGTTTTTT.